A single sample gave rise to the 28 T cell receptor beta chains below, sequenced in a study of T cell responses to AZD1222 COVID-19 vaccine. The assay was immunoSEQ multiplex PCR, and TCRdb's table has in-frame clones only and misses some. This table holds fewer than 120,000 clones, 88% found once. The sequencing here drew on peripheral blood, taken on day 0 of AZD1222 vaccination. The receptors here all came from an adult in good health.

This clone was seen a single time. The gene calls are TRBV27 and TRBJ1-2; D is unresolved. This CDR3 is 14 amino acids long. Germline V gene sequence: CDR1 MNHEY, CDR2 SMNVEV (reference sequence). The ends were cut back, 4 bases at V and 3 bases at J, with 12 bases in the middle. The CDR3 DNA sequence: TGTGCCAGCAGTTCTAAAGGGATGTACTATGGCTACACCTTC. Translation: CASSSKGMYYGYTF.

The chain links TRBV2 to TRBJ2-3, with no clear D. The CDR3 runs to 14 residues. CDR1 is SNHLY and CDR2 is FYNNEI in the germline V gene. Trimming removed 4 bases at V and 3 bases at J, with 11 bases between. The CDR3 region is CASSGIDPTDTQYF. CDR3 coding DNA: TGTGCCAGCAGTGGTATCGACCCGACAGATACGCAGTATTTT.

CDR3 loop: CASSLKGTYNSPLHF. The DNA of the CDR3 is TGTGCCAGCAGTTTAAAGGGGACCTATAATTCACCCCTCCACTTT. V and J are TRBV27 and TRBJ1-6; possible D gene TRBD1, 5 bases. Per the germline V gene, CDR1 is MNHEY and CDR2 is SMNVEV (reference sequence). V was clipped by 2 bases and J by 2 bases, with 7 bases between them. The CDR3 is 15 residues long.

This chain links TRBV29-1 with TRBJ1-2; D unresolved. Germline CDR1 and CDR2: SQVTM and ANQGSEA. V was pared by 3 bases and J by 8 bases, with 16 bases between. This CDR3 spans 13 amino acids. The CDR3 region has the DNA TGCAGCGTTGACTGGGCAGGAGGATACGGCTACACCTTC. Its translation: CSVDWAGGYGYTF.

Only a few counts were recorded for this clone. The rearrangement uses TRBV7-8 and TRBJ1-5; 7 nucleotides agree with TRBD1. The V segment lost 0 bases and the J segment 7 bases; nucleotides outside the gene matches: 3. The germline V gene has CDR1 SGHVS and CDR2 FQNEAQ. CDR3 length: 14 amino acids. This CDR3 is CASSLAGGVQPQHF. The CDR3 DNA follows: TGTGCCAGCAGCTTAGCAGGGGGCGTCCAGCCCCAGCATTTT.

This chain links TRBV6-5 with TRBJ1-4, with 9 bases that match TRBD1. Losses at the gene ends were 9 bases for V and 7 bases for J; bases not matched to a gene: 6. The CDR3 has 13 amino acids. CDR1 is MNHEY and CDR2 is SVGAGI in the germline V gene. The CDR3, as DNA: TGTGCCAGTTCGGACAGGGGACGTGAAAAACTGTTTTTT. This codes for CASSDRGREKLFF.

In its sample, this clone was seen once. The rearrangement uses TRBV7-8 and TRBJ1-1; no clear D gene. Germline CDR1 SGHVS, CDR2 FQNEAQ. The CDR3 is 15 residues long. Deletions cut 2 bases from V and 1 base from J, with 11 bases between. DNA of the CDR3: TGTGCCAGCAGCTTATACTATCCCGAGAACACTGAAGCTTTCTTT. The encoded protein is CASSLYYPENTEAFF.

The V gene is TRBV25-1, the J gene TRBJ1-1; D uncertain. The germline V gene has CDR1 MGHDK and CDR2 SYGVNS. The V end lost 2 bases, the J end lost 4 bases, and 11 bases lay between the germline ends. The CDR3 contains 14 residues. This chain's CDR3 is CASSEAFRATEAFF. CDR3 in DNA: TGTGCCAGCAGTGAAGCCTTTAGGGCCACTGAAGCTTTCTTT. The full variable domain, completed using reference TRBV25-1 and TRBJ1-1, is EADIYQTPRYLVIGTGKKITLECSQTMGHDKMYWYQQDPGMELHLIHYSYGVNSTEKGDLSSESTVSRIRTEHFPLTLESARPSHTSQYLCASSEAFRATEAFFGQGTRLTVV.

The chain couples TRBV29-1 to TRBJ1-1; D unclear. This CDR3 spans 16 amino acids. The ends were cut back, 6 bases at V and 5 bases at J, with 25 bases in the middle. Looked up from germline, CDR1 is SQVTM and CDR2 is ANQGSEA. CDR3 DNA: TGCAGCGTCCCATCCGCCGCCAGCGACCTGAGGACTGAAGCTTTCTTT. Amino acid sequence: CSVPSAASDLRTEAFF.

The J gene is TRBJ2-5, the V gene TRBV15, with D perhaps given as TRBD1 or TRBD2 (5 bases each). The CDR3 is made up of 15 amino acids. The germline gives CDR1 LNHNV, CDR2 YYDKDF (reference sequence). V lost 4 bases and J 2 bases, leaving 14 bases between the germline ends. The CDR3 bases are TGTGCCACCAGCACCCTAGGGGAGATACAAGAGACCCAGTACTTC. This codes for CATSTLGEIQETQYF.

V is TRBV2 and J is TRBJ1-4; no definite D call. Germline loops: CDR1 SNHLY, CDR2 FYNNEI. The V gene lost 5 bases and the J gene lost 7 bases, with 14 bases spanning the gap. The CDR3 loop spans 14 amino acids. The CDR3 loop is CASSPGGPAEKLFF. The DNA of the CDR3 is TGTGCCAGCAGTCCTGGAGGCCCCGCTGAAAAACTGTTTTTT.

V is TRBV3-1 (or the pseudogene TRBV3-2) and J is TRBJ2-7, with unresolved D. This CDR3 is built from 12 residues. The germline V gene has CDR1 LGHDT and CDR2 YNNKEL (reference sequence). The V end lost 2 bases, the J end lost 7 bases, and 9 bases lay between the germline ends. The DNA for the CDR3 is TGTGCCAGCAGCCAACGACTGGGTGAGCAGTACTTC. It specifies CASSQRLGEQYF.

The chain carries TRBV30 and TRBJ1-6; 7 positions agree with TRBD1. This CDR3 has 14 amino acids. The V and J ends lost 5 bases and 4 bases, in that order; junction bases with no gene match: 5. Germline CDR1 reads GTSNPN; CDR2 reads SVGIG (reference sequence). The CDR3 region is CAWGTDQYNSPLHF. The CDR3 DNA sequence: TGTGCCTGGGGGACAGACCAATATAATTCACCCCTCCACTTT.

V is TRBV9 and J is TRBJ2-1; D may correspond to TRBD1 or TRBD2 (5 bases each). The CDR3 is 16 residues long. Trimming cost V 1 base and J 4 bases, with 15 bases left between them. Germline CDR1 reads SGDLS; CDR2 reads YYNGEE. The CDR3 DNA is TGTGCCAGCAGCGTATTGTCTCAGGGACGGTACAATGAGCAGTTCTTC. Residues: CASSVLSQGRYNEQFF.

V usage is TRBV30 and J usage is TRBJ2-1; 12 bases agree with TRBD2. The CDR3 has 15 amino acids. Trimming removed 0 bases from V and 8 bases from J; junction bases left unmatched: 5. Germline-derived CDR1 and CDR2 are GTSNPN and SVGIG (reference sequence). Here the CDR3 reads CAWSVRASGRDEQFF. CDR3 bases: TGTGCCTGGAGTGTACGGGCTAGCGGGAGGGATGAGCAGTTCTTC.

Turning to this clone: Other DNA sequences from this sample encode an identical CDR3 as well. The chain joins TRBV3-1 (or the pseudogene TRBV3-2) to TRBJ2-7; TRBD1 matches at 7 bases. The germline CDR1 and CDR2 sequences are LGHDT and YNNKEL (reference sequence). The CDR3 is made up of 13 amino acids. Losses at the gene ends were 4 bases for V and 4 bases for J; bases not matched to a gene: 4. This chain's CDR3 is CASSLRQGYEQYF. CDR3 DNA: TGTGCCAGCAGCCTGAGACAGGGATACGAGCAGTACTTC.

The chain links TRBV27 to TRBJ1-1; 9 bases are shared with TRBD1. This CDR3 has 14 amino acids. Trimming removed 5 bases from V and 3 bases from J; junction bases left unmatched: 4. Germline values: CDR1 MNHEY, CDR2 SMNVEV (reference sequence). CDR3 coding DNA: TGTGCCAGCAGTCCTGACAGGGGGGACACTGAAGCTTTCTTT. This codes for CASSPDRGDTEAFF.

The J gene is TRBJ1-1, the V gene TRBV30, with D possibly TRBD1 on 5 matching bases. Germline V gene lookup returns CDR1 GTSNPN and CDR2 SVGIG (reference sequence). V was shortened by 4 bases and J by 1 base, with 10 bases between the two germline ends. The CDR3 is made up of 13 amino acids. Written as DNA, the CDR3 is TGTGCCTGGACCAGGGATCAGAACACTGAAGCTTTCTTT. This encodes CAWTRDQNTEAFF.

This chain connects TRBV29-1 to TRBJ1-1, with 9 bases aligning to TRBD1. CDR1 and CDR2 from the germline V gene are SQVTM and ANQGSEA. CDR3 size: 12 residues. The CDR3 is CSGVRDRAEAFF. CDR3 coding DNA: TGCAGTGGAGTACGGGACAGGGCTGAAGCTTTCTTT.

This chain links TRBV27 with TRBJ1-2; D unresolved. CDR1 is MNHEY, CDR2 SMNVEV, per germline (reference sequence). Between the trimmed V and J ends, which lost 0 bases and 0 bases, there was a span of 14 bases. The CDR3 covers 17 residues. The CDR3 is CASSLSPGTYANYGYTF. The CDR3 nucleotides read TGTGCCAGCAGTTTATCCCCCGGTACCTACGCTAACTATGGCTACACCTTC.

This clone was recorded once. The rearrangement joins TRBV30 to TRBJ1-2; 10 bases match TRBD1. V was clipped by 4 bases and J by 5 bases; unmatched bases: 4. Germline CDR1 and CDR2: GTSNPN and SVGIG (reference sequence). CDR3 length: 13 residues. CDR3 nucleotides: TGTGCCTGGAATCGACAGGGGGCGTATGGCTACACCTTC. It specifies CAWNRQGAYGYTF.

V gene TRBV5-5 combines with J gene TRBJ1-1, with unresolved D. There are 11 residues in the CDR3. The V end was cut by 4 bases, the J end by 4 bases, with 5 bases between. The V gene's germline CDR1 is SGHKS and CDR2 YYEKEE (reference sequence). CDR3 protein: CASSLFTEAFF. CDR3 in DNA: TGTGCCAGCAGCCTATTCACTGAAGCTTTCTTT.

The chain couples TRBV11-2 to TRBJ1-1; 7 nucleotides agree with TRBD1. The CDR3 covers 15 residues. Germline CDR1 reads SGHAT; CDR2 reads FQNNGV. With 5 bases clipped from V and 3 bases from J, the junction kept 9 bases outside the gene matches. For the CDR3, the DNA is TGTGCCAGCAGCCAGGGGGGGGGCGGGCACACTGAAGCTTTCTTT. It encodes CASSQGGGGHTEAFF.

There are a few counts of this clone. The CDR3 reads CASSHTGQGATGNTIYF. CDR3 DNA sequence: TGCGCCAGCAGCCATACAGGACAGGGGGCAACTGGAAACACCATATATTTT. The chain couples TRBV5-1 to TRBJ1-3; 11 nucleotides align to TRBD1. Germline lookup yields CDR1 SGHRS and CDR2 YFSETQ. The CDR3 covers 17 residues. V was pared by 4 bases and J by 2 bases, with 8 bases of the junction left unmatched. The full variable domain, with the rest looked up from reference TRBV5-1 and TRBJ1-3, is KAGVTQTPRYLIKTRGQQVTLSCSPISGHRSVSWYQQTPGQGLQFLFEYFSETQRNKGNFPGRFSGRQFSNSRSEMNVSTLELGDSALYLCASSHTGQGATGNTIYFGEGSWLTVV.

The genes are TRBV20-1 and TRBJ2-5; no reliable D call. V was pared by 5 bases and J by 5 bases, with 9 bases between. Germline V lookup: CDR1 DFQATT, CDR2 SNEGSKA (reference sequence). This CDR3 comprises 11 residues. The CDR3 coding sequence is TGCAGTGCTCTAGGTGGGGAGACCCAGTACTTC. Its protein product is CSALGGETQYF.

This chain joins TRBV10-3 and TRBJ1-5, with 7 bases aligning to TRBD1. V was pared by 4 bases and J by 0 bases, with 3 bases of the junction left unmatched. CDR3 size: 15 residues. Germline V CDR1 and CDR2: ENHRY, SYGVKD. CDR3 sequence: CAISGGQYSNQPQHF. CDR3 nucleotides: TGTGCCATCAGTGGGGGACAGTATAGCAATCAGCCCCAGCATTTT.

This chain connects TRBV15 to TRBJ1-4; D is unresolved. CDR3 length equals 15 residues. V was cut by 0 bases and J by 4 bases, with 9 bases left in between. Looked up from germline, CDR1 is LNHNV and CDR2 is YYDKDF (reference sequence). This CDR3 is CATSREQYYNEKLFF. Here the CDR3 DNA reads TGTGCCACCAGCAGAGAACAGTACTATAATGAAAAACTGTTTTTT.

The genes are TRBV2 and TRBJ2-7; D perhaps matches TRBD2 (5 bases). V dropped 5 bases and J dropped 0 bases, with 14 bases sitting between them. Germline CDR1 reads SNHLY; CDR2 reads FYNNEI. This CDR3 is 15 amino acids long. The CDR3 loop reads CASSYFSGSSYEQYF. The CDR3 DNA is TGTGCCAGCAGTTACTTCTCGGGGAGCTCCTACGAGCAGTACTTC.